Shown below are 21 T cell receptor beta chains from a single sample sequenced in a study of beta chain features in type 1 diabetes (dated by TCRdb to about 2018). Here is what the overall study found, with its caveats: A moderate but significant shortening of TCRB CDR3 length was observed in type 1 diabetes patients in all four CD4+ subsets.

The library was made by the immunoSEQ multiplex PCR assay. All of the isolated RNA was reverse transcribed with the High Capacity cDNA Reverse Transcription Kit, so expressed TCRB transcripts were sequenced. The source is immuneACCESS, and TCRdb retained only in-frame sequences with V and J called. Part of the clones is not carried over; for the studies checked, unresolved V genes explain less than half of this, and the remainder is unexplained. This sample comprises under 200,000 clones, about 8.3% of them detected only once. The ten largest clones capture 0.54% of the sample. Which antigens these TCRs recognize remains unknown. Input material: central memory CD4+ T cells from blood. Source of these receptors: a woman between 18 and 29 years old with type 1 diabetes.

This chain uses TRBV7-3 with TRBJ2-1; TRBD2 is a possible D gene (6 bases). CDR1 and CDR2 (germline): SGHTA, FQGTGA. Trimming removed 2 bases from V and 9 bases from J, with 23 bases in between. This CDR3 comprises 17 residues. The CDR3 protein is CASSLVGGREFLGEQFF. CDR3 in DNA: TGTGCCAGCAGCTTAGTCGGCGGCCGGGAGTTTTTGGGTGAGCAGTTCTTC.

This clone was detected only a few times. The chain combines TRBV7-2 with TRBJ1-6; tentative D call: TRBD1 (5 bases). V was trimmed by 2 bases and J by 6 bases, leaving 17 bases between them. The CDR3 is 17 residues long. CDR1 is SGHTA, CDR2 FQGNSA, per germline. CDR3 in amino acids: CASSLNGGTGTNSPLHF. Written as DNA, the CDR3 is TGTGCCAGCAGCTTAAACGGTGGAACAGGAACTAATTCACCCCTCCACTTT.

A remark on this clone: Compared with germline, one end of the junction differs, possibly owing to a read error. The V and J genes are TRBV7-6 and TRBJ1-4, with 7 bases lining up with TRBD1. CDR3 size: 13 residues. Germline V gene data show CDR1 as SGHVS and CDR2 as FNYEAQ. CDR3: CASSSYRGEKLFF. The CDR3 nucleotides are TGTGCGAGCAGCTCCTACAGGGGCGAAAAACTGTTTTTT.

This clone was seen a few times. J is TRBJ2-7 and V is TRBV18, with D maybe TRBD1 (5 bases). Germline values: CDR1 KGHSH, CDR2 LQKENI. V was cut by 2 bases and J by 7 bases, with 9 bases left in between. This CDR3 region has 12 residues. CDR3 DNA sequence: TGTGCCAGCTCACCAACTAACAGGGAGCAGTACTTC. This gives the protein CASSPTNREQYF. The full variable domain, rest sourced from reference TRBV18 and TRBJ2-7, is NAGVMQNPRHLVRRRGQEARLRCSPMKGHSHVYWYRQLPEEGLKFMVYLQKENIIDESGMPKERFSAEFPKEGPSILRIQQVVRGDSAAYFCASSPTNREQYFGPGTRLTVT.

The chain links TRBV7-2 to TRBJ1-5, with no clear D. This CDR3 region has 13 residues. CDR1 and CDR2 from the germline V gene are SGHTA and FQGNSA. The V gene lost 3 bases and the J gene lost 5 bases, with 8 bases spanning the gap. CDR3 in DNA: TGTGCCAGCAGCTTGTGGGCTTATCAGCCCCAGCATTTT. Translating gives CASSLWAYQPQHF.

In its sample, this clone was seen many times. The chain is built from TRBV7-2 and TRBJ2-5, with D possibly matching TRBD2 (5 bases). Trimming shortened V by 3 bases and J by 2 bases, and 13 bases separated the two germline ends. The CDR3 extends over 15 amino acids. The germline V gene has CDR1 SGHTA and CDR2 FQGNSA. The DNA of the CDR3 is TGTGCCAGCAGCTTCGGGGTTTTTACTCAAGAGACCCAGTACTTC. Its protein is CASSFGVFTQETQYF.

This clone was seen more than once but under ten times. The chain recombines TRBV7-2 with TRBJ2-5; D may be TRBD1 (6 bases). The V gene lost 7 bases and the J gene lost 3 bases, with 15 bases spanning the gap. CDR3 size: 14 residues. CDR1 and CDR2 from the germline V gene are SGHTA and FQGNSA. The DNA of the CDR3 is TGTGCCAGCACCACAGGGAGAGGGGAAGAGACCCAGTACTTC. Translated, it gives CASTTGRGEETQYF.

This clone has a handful of counts. This chain links TRBV7-3 with TRBJ2-1; tentatively, D is TRBD1 (6 bases). With 8 bases removed from V and 10 bases from J, the gap between germline ends came to 15 bases. The CDR3 has 12 amino acids. Per germline, CDR1 SGHTA and CDR2 FQGTGA. The CDR3 DNA follows: TGTGCCAGCCCCGGAGGAGGACAGGAGCAGTTCTTC. Protein: CASPGGGQEQFF.

In its sample, this clone was seen many times. V gene TRBV6-1 combines with J gene TRBJ1-2; TRBD1 aligns across 7 bases. Trimming removed 0 bases from V and 7 bases from J; junction bases left unmatched: 5. The CDR3 sequence is 14 residues long. From germline, CDR1 is MNHNS and CDR2 SASEGT. CDR3 in amino acids: CASSEAPQGTGYTF. CDR3 in DNA: TGTGCCAGCAGTGAAGCGCCACAGGGGACTGGCTACACCTTC.

The chain combines TRBV6-6 with TRBJ2-7, with D unclear. Deletions cut 6 bases from V and 4 bases from J, with 10 bases between. CDR3 length equals 12 residues. Germline V lookup: CDR1 MNHNY, CDR2 SVGAGI (reference sequence). In nucleotides, the CDR3 is TGTGCCAGCAGCCCCACAGAATACGAGCAGTACTTC. Protein sequence: CASSPTEYEQYF.

This clone was counted only a few times. The rearrangement joins TRBV5-1 to TRBJ2-7; D remains unclear. The V gene's germline CDR1 is SGHRS and CDR2 YFSETQ. Trimming left V 1 base short and J 2 bases short, with 7 bases between. The CDR3 extends over 13 amino acids. The CDR3, as DNA: TGCGCCAGCAGCTTGCTAGTCACCTACGAGCAGTACTTC. It specifies CASSLLVTYEQYF.

In this sample, this clone turned up many times. The chain joins TRBV4-3 to TRBJ1-1, with D perhaps matching TRBD1 (6 bases). The length of the CDR3 is 15 residues. V shed 0 bases and J shed 2 bases, with 10 bases lying between them. Germline CDR1 and CDR2: LGHNA and YSLEER. The CDR3 sequence is CASSQDHRANTEAFF. CDR3 sequence (DNA): TGCGCCAGCAGCCAAGATCACAGGGCTAACACTGAAGCTTTCTTT.

The chain is built from TRBV15 and TRBJ2-1; 7 nucleotides line up with TRBD1. Looked up from germline, CDR1 is LNHNV and CDR2 is YYDKDF (reference sequence). There are 17 residues in the CDR3. With 1 base clipped from V and 5 bases from J, the junction kept 11 bases outside the gene matches. This CDR3 is CATSRGPTGLLHNEQFF. CDR3 DNA sequence: TGTGCCACCAGCAGAGGACCGACAGGGCTGCTTCACAATGAGCAGTTCTTC.

This rearrangement joins TRBV7-3 to TRBJ2-5, with 7 bases that match TRBD1. The CDR3 sequence is 13 residues long. Germline values: CDR1 SGHTA, CDR2 FQGTGA. The V and J ends lost 5 bases and 3 bases, in that order; junction bases with no gene match: 3. CDR3 protein: CASSRGTEETQYF. CDR3 in DNA: TGTGCCAGCAGCCGAGGGACAGAAGAGACCCAGTACTTC.

This chain connects TRBV4-3 to TRBJ2-5, with D possibly being TRBD2 (5 bases). Germline V gene data show CDR1 as LGHNA and CDR2 as YSLEER. Deletions cut 0 bases from V and 4 bases from J, with 12 bases between. CDR3 size: 15 residues. The CDR3 loop is CASSQDRKGRETQYF. DNA for the CDR3: TGCGCCAGCAGCCAAGATCGAAAAGGGAGAGAGACCCAGTACTTC.

The rearrangement links TRBV5-1 to TRBJ1-5, with 8 bases that match TRBD1. V was pared by 5 bases and J by 4 bases, with 2 bases of the junction left unmatched. In germline, CDR1 is SGHRS, CDR2 YFSETQ. This CDR3 spans 13 amino acids. This CDR3 reads CASSRTGNQPQHF. CDR3 nucleotides: TGCGCCAGCAGTAGGACAGGGAATCAGCCCCAGCATTTT.

This clone was seen more than once but under ten times. This chain joins TRBV6-1 and TRBJ1-1; TRBD1 agrees at 8 bases. The V segment lost 7 bases and the J segment 1 base; nucleotides outside the gene matches: 8. Germline V gene sequence: CDR1 MNHNS, CDR2 SASEGT. The CDR3 contains 15 residues. CDR3 region: CASISGGLGNTEAFF. DNA of the CDR3: TGTGCCAGCATTTCAGGGGGCCTCGGGAACACTGAAGCTTTCTTT.

This clone showed up just a few times. The CDR3 region is CASSQDATYGYTF. The CDR3 nucleotides read TGTGCCAGCAGCCAAGACGCCACTTATGGCTACACCTTC. The V call is TRBV14, the J call TRBJ1-2; D unclear. This CDR3 region has 13 residues. Germline values: CDR1 SGHDN, CDR2 FVKESK. The V and J ends lost 0 bases and 5 bases respectively, with 7 bases between them.

The genes are TRBV10-3 and TRBJ1-1; no clear D gene. Germline V gene lookup returns CDR1 ENHRY and CDR2 SYGVKD. The CDR3 length is 15 residues. V lost 0 bases, J lost 1 base, and 9 bases lay in between. The CDR3 protein is CAISESSQPNTEAFF. The CDR3 bases are TGTGCCATCAGTGAGTCTAGCCAGCCGAACACTGAAGCTTTCTTT.

This clone was found a few times. The chain joins TRBV7-2 to TRBJ1-5, with D possibly being TRBD1 (5 bases). V dropped 5 bases and J dropped 7 bases, with 15 bases sitting between them. Germline V lookup: CDR1 SGHTA, CDR2 FQGNSA. The CDR3 has 14 amino acids. The CDR3 protein is CASSPGRARQPQHF. The CDR3 region has the DNA TGTGCCAGCAGCCCAGGGAGGGCCAGGCAGCCCCAGCATTTT.

This clone was detected only a few times. The chain carries TRBV6-5 and TRBJ2-5; 9 bases map to TRBD2. Trimming removed 7 bases from V and 5 bases from J; junction bases left unmatched: 11. Germline V CDR1 and CDR2: MNHEY, SVGAGI. This CDR3 is 15 amino acids long. The CDR3 sequence is CASTRGGAGSETQYF. The CDR3 bases are TGTGCCAGCACCCGCGGGGGGGCAGGGTCGGAGACCCAGTACTTC.